This T cell receptor (beta chain) was obtained from a study of shared clonotypes between healthy human individuals. For the study at large: Aged 18 to 49, the donors were a couple of women and a few men. Whole-study results and caveats: Richness estimates generally favored naive over memory subsets.

It was about 180 ng DNA, about 30,000 T cell genomes, that sorted-subset replicate PCRs used. Method: immunoSEQ multiplex PCR; TCRdb's copy keeps in-frame clones and lacks some. The sample contains approximately 2.5 million clones, over 85% of which appear only once. Concerning this clone: What it recognizes is unknown.

Trimming shortened V by 1 base and J by 2 bases, and 15 bases separated the two germline ends. The CDR3 runs to 16 residues. The germline gives CDR1 SGHDT, CDR2 YYEEEE. The sequencing sample was made of naive CD4+ T cells from PBMCs. Indicated subset: CD45RA+ positively selected. The clonotype comes from a young man in good health. Some clones in this sample may be carry-over from other donors' samples. This rearrangement joins TRBV5-6 to TRBJ2-5; D gene uncertain. The CDR3 DNA sequence: TGTGCCAGCAGCTTGAGGATCGTAACAAGGCAAGAGACCCAGTACTTC. It codes for CASSLRIVTRQETQYF.